This entry lists 22 T cell receptor beta chains sequenced from one sample in a study of control samples from healthy donors and cancer patients. TCRdb's copy holds only in-frame clones and misses some; the assay was immunoSEQ multiplex PCR. The table lists tens of thousands of clones, approximately 88% of them singletons. Source material: blood. The source of these receptors is a woman aged 55-75 years in good health.

This clone was counted a single time. V is TRBV4-1 and J is TRBJ2-7; 7 bases align to TRBD1. The CDR3 has 15 amino acids. Germline CDR1 is MGHRA and CDR2 is YSYEKL. Trimming cost V 5 bases and J 2 bases; bases outside gene matches: 9. The CDR3 DNA reads as TGCGCCAGCAGCTTTGCTGGGACAGAAGCCTACGAGCAGTACTTC. This codes for CASSFAGTEAYEQYF.

This chain joins TRBV19 and TRBJ1-6, with TRBD1 as a possible D gene (5 bases). The V gene lost 7 bases and the J gene lost 4 bases, with 11 bases spanning the gap. The germline gives CDR1 LNHDA, CDR2 SQIVND (reference sequence). CDR3 length equals 14 residues. As DNA, the CDR3 is TGTGCCAGTAATCCGGGGGAATATAATTCACCCCTCCACTTT. This encodes CASNPGEYNSPLHF. Full variable domain (rest looked up from reference TRBV19 and TRBJ1-6): DGGITQSPKYLFRKEGQNVTLSCEQNLNHDAMYWYRQDPGQGLRLIYYSQIVNDFQKGDIAEGYSVSREKKESFPLTVTSAQKNPTAFYLCASNPGEYNSPLHFGNGTRLTVT.

The V call is TRBV7-8, the J call TRBJ2-1, with 8 bases lining up with TRBD1. V lost 5 bases and J lost 3; bases outside the gene matches: 9. Per the germline V gene, CDR1 is SGHVS and CDR2 is FQNEAQ. The CDR3 runs 16 residues. The CDR3 loop is CASSTIQGVIYNEQFF. Written as DNA, the CDR3 is TGTGCCAGCAGCACGATACAGGGGGTCATCTACAATGAGCAGTTCTTC.

The chain is built from TRBV4-2 and TRBJ1-5, with TRBD1 matching 9 bases. Germline CDR1 reads LGHNA; CDR2 reads YNFKEQ. The CDR3 consists of 20 residues. V lost 4 bases, J lost 0 bases, and 16 bases stayed unmatched. This chain's CDR3 is CASSLTQGAKVAASNQPQHF. The CDR3 bases are TGTGCCAGCAGCCTAACACAGGGGGCAAAGGTGGCGGCTAGCAATCAGCCCCAGCATTTT.

The V gene is TRBV27, the J gene TRBJ2-7; D ambiguous. The germline gives CDR1 MNHEY, CDR2 SMNVEV (reference sequence). Trimming shortened V by 0 bases and J by 0 bases, and 9 bases separated the two germline ends. The CDR3 runs 15 residues. CDR3 DNA: TGTGCCAGCAGTTTATCGATCGGGTTCTCCTACGAGCAGTACTTC. This translates into CASSLSIGFSYEQYF.

V and J are TRBV6-5 and TRBJ1-1; 8 bases map to TRBD1. The J segment lost 2 bases and the V segment lost 7 bases, leaving 9 bases of the junction unmatched. The CDR3 is 15 amino acids. CDR1 and CDR2 from the germline V gene are MNHEY and SVGAGI. The CDR3 nucleotides read TGTGCCAGCATCGTACCCGGGACAGGTAACACTGAAGCTTTCTTT. The encoded protein is CASIVPGTGNTEAFF.

Concerning this clone: One end of the junction is discordant with germline, which a read error may explain. This sequence joins TRBV2 and TRBJ2-7; possibly TRBD1 for D (5 bases). The CDR3 has 12 residues. CDR1 is SNHLY, CDR2 FYNNEI, per germline. The DNA of the CDR3 is TGTGCCAGCAGTGAAGACGCAGGGATGACGGACTTC. Its translation is CASSEDAGMTDF. Full variable domain (missing parts from reference TRBV2 and TRBJ2-7): EPEVTQTPSHQVTQMGQEVILRCVPISNHLYFYWYRQILGQKVEFLVSFYNNEISEKSEIFDDQFSVERPDGSNFTLKIRSTKLEDSAMYFCASSEDAGMTDFGPGTRLTVT.

As to this clone: At one end the junction does not follow the germline gene, possibly because of a read error. The chain employs TRBV9 and TRBJ1-1; D remains unclear. The CDR3 totals 13 residues. Germline V gene data show CDR1 as SGDLS and CDR2 as YYNGEE. This CDR3 is CTSSVFTNTEAFF. The DNA for the CDR3 is TGTACCAGCAGCGTATTCACGAACACTGAAGCTTTCTTT.

In regard to this clone: The sample contains more than one DNA sequence encoding this CDR3. CDR3 in amino acids: CASSLAFGGGSEQYF. CDR3 DNA: TGCGCCAGCAGCTTGGCCTTTGGGGGTGGGAGCGAGCAGTACTTC. This sequence joins TRBV5-1 and TRBJ2-7; D possibly matches TRBD1 or TRBD2 (5 bases each). The germline V gene has CDR1 SGHRS and CDR2 YFSETQ. This CDR3 comprises 15 residues. Trimming took off 0 bases at V and 6 bases at J, with 16 bases between the two ends.

In this sample, this clone turned up a few times. The rearrangement joins TRBV30 to TRBJ1-1; D remains ambiguous. The CDR3 consists of 12 residues. Germline V gene data show CDR1 as GTSNPN and CDR2 as SVGIG (reference sequence). With 1 base removed from V and 5 bases from J, the gap between germline ends came to 8 bases. CDR3 nucleotide sequence: TGTGCCTGGAGTGAGTCGATGACTGAAGCTTTCTTT. It codes for CAWSESMTEAFF. Full variable domain (missing parts from reference TRBV30 and TRBJ1-1): SQTIHQWPATLVQPVGSPLSLECTVEGTSNPNLYWYRQAAGRGLQLLFYSVGIGQISSEVPQNLSASRPQDRQFILSSKKLLLSDSGFYLCAWSESMTEAFFGQGTRLTVV.

This clone was seen a single time. This chain joins TRBV30 and TRBJ2-2, with a weak D call TRBD2 (6 bases). The V and J ends lost 0 bases and 0 bases respectively, with 17 bases between them. This CDR3 spans 18 amino acids. Germline CDR1 reads GTSNPN; CDR2 reads SVGIG (reference sequence). CDR3 bases: TGTGCCTGGAGTGTACGGGGTAGCGGATCACCGAACACCGGGGAGCTGTTTTTT. This translates into CAWSVRGSGSPNTGELFF.

The sample holds one count of this clone. This CDR3 is also generated by other DNA sequences in the sample. The chain employs TRBV11-3 and TRBJ1-3; perhaps TRBD1 as D (6 bases). The CDR3 consists of 15 residues. Germline CDR1 is SGHNT and CDR2 is YENEEA. The ends were cut back, 7 bases at V and 3 bases at J, with 16 bases in the middle. This CDR3 reads CASKGTAGDGNTIYF. DNA of the CDR3: TGTGCCAGCAAAGGGACGGCAGGGGATGGAAACACCATATATTTT.

The chain uses TRBV5-1 and TRBJ2-1; 12 nucleotides agree with TRBD2. Germline CDR1 SGHRS, CDR2 YFSETQ. V was clipped by 2 bases and J by 0 bases; unmatched bases: 6. The CDR3 sequence is 18 residues long. The CDR3 nucleotides read TGCGCCAGCAGCTTTGCTAGCGGGGGGGAAAGCTCCTACAATGAGCAGTTCTTC. It codes for CASSFASGGESSYNEQFF. The full variable domain, rest sourced from reference TRBV5-1 and TRBJ2-1, is KAGVTQTPRYLIKTRGQQVTLSCSPISGHRSVSWYQQTPGQGLQFLFEYFSETQRNKGNFPGRFSGRQFSNSRSEMNVSTLELGDSALYLCASSFASGGESSYNEQFFGPGTRLTVL.

V and J are TRBV7-6 and TRBJ1-1; D unclear. The germline V gene encodes CDR1 SGHVS and CDR2 FNYEAQ. V was cut by 5 bases and J by 2 bases, with 12 bases left in between. The length of the CDR3 is 14 residues. CDR3: CASSGGRGNTEAFF. CDR3 nucleotides: TGTGCCAGCAGCGGAGGCCGGGGAAACACTGAAGCTTTCTTT.

This rearrangement joins TRBV7-2 to TRBJ2-3; no firm D call. In germline, CDR1 is SGHTA, CDR2 FQGNSA. The CDR3 sequence is 16 residues long. V dropped 3 bases and J dropped 0 bases, with 13 bases sitting between them. CDR3 in amino acids: CASSLRPSTSTDTQYF. The DNA of the CDR3 is TGTGCCAGCAGCTTGAGGCCGTCTACTAGCACAGATACGCAGTATTTT.

The chain is built from TRBV3-1 (or the pseudogene TRBV3-2) and TRBJ1-4; maybe TRBD1 (5 bases). CDR1 is LGHDT and CDR2 is YNNKEL in the germline V gene (reference sequence). CDR3 length: 13 amino acids. V was pared by 2 bases and J by 8 bases, with 9 bases between. CDR3 DNA: TGTGCCAGCAGCCAAATGGGGGAGGAAAAACTGTTTTTT. It specifies CASSQMGEEKLFF.

The chain is built from TRBV4-3 and TRBJ1-2, with 11 bases identical to TRBD1. V lost 3 bases and J lost 0; bases outside the gene matches: 9. Looked up from germline, CDR1 is LGHNA and CDR2 is YSLEER. The CDR3 is made up of 18 amino acids. CDR3 in amino acids: CASSHATGTGGANYGYTF. Written as DNA, the CDR3 is TGCGCCAGCAGCCACGCCACCGGGACAGGGGGAGCTAACTATGGCTACACCTTC.

The gene calls are TRBV29-1 and TRBJ2-5; no clear D gene. V was cut by 4 bases and J by 2 bases, with 8 bases left in between. Germline CDR1 is SQVTM and CDR2 is ANQGSEA. The CDR3 loop spans 12 amino acids. The CDR3 reads CSVVRFQETQYF. The CDR3, as DNA: TGCAGCGTTGTTCGGTTTCAAGAGACCCAGTACTTC.

The chain uses TRBV10-1 and TRBJ2-2; D not certain. This CDR3 is 16 amino acids long. From germline, CDR1 is WNHNN and CDR2 SYGVQD (reference sequence). Trimming cost V 11 bases and J 6 bases, with 25 bases left between them. The CDR3: CAGGIYPNNAPGELFF. CDR3 in DNA: TGCGCCGGTGGAATATACCCCAATAATGCGCCCGGGGAGCTGTTTTTT.

V gene TRBV18 combines with J gene TRBJ2-7; perhaps TRBD2 as D (6 bases). Trimming pared 5 bases from V and 5 bases from J, leaving 13 bases between. Germline V gene lookup returns CDR1 KGHSH and CDR2 LQKENI. There are 13 residues in the CDR3. This chain's CDR3 is CASSASEGNEQYF. For the CDR3, the DNA is TGTGCCAGCTCAGCTTCGGAGGGGAACGAGCAGTACTTC.

The chain recombines TRBV30 with TRBJ1-6, with 9 bases identical to TRBD1. V shed 5 bases and J 14 bases; nucleotides not matched to a gene: 10. The CDR3 is made up of 13 amino acids. Germline-derived CDR1 and CDR2 are GTSNPN and SVGIG (reference sequence). CDR3 nucleotide sequence: TGTGCCTGGGGGACAGGGAAAGTTGCGTCCCTCCACTTT. It translates to CAWGTGKVASLHF.

The CDR3 region has the DNA TGTGCCAGCGGGACAGGGTACGAGACCCAGTACTTC. Its translation is CASGTGYETQYF. This chain uses TRBV6-5 with TRBJ2-5, with 9 bases that match TRBD1. Trimming removed 8 bases from V and 5 bases from J; junction bases left unmatched: 3. CDR1 is MNHEY, CDR2 SVGAGI, per germline. This CDR3 has 12 residues.